The clone carrying this T cell receptor beta chain came up a few times. The target antigen is unknown. CDR3 size: 16 residues. V was cut by 1 base and J by 0 bases, with 7 bases left in between. Germline V gene lookup returns CDR1 SGHAT and CDR2 FQNNGV. The sample belongs to a study of beta chain features in type 1 diabetes. Study-level points and caveats: HLA effects on TCRB rearrangement stayed unresolved here.

Sequenced material consisted of expressed TCRB transcripts (all of the isolated RNA was reverse transcribed). Produced via immunoSEQ multiplex PCR; TCRdb's table is partial and in-frame only. The table has 250,000 to 300,000 clones, 8% seen once; the top ten hold approximately 1%. What was sequenced was central memory CD4+ T cells from blood. This TCR was sampled from a woman aged 18-35 years in good health. The chain recombines TRBV11-2 with TRBJ2-6; D is undetermined. CDR3 in DNA: TGTGCCAGCAGCTTAGGGTCTATCTCTGGGGCCAACGTCCTGACTTTC. Protein sequence: CASSLGSISGANVLTF.